The 10 T cell receptor beta chains reported below all come from one sample, sequenced in a study of T cell responses to AZD1222 COVID-19 vaccine. Repertoires were generated with immunoSEQ multiplex PCR, while TCRdb's copy carries only in-frame clones and drops some. Of approximately 120,000 clones in the sample, roughly 90% were seen once. The sequencing here drew on peripheral blood, taken on day 0 of AZD1222 vaccination. The origin of the receptors is an adult in good health.

This chain joins TRBV5-5 and TRBJ1-1, with a weak D call TRBD1 (5 bases). The CDR3 is 17 amino acids. CDR1 is SGHKS, CDR2 YYEKEE, per germline (reference sequence). Deletions cut 0 bases from V and 1 base from J, with 16 bases between. The CDR3 sequence: CASSLVGTRAGNTEAFF. The CDR3 DNA follows: TGTGCCAGCAGCTTGGTGGGGACTAGGGCCGGGAACACTGAAGCTTTCTTT.

This clone was counted a single time. CDR3 region: CSARHNEQFF. Written as DNA, the CDR3 is TGCAGTGCTAGACACAATGAGCAGTTCTTC. The chain employs TRBV20-1 and TRBJ2-1; unclear D gene. The CDR3 has 10 residues. CDR1 and CDR2 from the germline V gene are DFQATT and SNEGSKA (reference sequence). Trimming cost V 2 bases and J 5 bases, with 1 base left between them.

V usage is TRBV2 and J usage is TRBJ2-5; the D is unclear. Looked up from germline, CDR1 is SNHLY and CDR2 is FYNNEI. Between the trimmed V and J ends, which lost 2 bases and 0 bases, there was a span of 4 bases. The length of the CDR3 is 13 residues. CDR3 amino acids: CASSEYHQETQYF. The CDR3 bases are TGTGCCAGCAGTGAATACCACCAAGAGACCCAGTACTTC.

This clone was picked up a small number of times. V gene TRBV6-5 combines with J gene TRBJ2-7; D may be TRBD2 (7 bases). Germline V lookup: CDR1 MNHEY, CDR2 SVGAGI. This CDR3 is built from 14 residues. Trimming stripped 2 bases from V and 8 bases from J, with 16 bases between. Here the CDR3 DNA reads TGTGCCAGCAGTTACGTTGGGGGGGCTACGAAGCAGTACTTC. It specifies CASSYVGGATKQYF.

This chain joins TRBV6-5 and TRBJ1-4, with D unclear. The length of the CDR3 is 14 residues. Per germline, CDR1 MNHEY and CDR2 SVGAGI. Trimming took off 6 bases at V and 5 bases at J, with 13 bases between the two ends. The CDR3 here is CASRRASGNEKLFF. As DNA, the CDR3 is TGTGCCAGCAGGAGGGCCAGCGGGAATGAAAAACTGTTTTTT.

This clone was picked up a small number of times. In DNA, the CDR3 is TGTGCCAGCAGTTTAAGGAGCGGGAGGGCCTACGAGCAGTACTTC. Translated, it gives CASSLRSGRAYEQYF. The chain couples TRBV27 to TRBJ2-7; 10 bases map to TRBD2. Per the germline V gene, CDR1 is MNHEY and CDR2 is SMNVEV (reference sequence). The CDR3 is 15 amino acids. V shed 2 bases, J shed 2 bases, and the junction held 3 bases outside the gene matches.

The chain couples TRBV5-1 to TRBJ2-3; the D is unclear. The CDR3 spans 15 residues. Trimming stripped 0 bases from V and 1 base from J, with 9 bases between. Germline V CDR1 and CDR2: SGHRS, YFSETQ. This CDR3 reads CASSLEATGTDTQYF. DNA for the CDR3: TGCGCCAGCAGCTTGGAAGCAACAGGCACAGATACGCAGTATTTT.

The chain employs TRBV6-5 and TRBJ2-7; 8 nucleotides line up with TRBD2. The junction had 6 bases not matched to a gene; V was cut back by 0 bases and J by 2 bases. Germline V gene data show CDR1 as MNHEY and CDR2 as SVGAGI. The length of the CDR3 is 16 residues. This CDR3 is CASSYSFSGRTYEQYF. The CDR3, as DNA: TGTGCCAGCAGTTACTCGTTCAGCGGGAGAACCTACGAGCAGTACTTC.

This chain connects TRBV6-6 to TRBJ2-7; D may match TRBD1 or TRBD2 (7 bases each). Trimming took off 6 bases at V and 1 base at J, with 16 bases between the two ends. The CDR3 consists of 15 residues. Germline V lookup: CDR1 MNHNY, CDR2 SVGAGI (reference sequence). The CDR3 nucleotides read TGTGCCAGCAGCACCACAGGGGAGGGGTCCTACGAGCAGTACTTC. Translated: CASSTTGEGSYEQYF.

This clone was found a few times. This sequence joins TRBV4-2 and TRBJ2-2; D is perhaps TRBD2 (6 bases). CDR1 is LGHNA and CDR2 is YNFKEQ in the germline V gene. The CDR3 extends over 16 amino acids. Trimming left V 1 base short and J 5 bases short, with 14 bases between. The DNA for the CDR3 is TGTGCCAGCAGCCAAGGGGCCGGGACTTTAACCGGGGAGCTGTTTTTT. Translating gives CASSQGAGTLTGELFF.